Listed below are T cell receptor beta chains from one sample, sequenced in a study of cytomegalovirus exposure and HLA in healthy donors. Using immunoSEQ multiplex PCR, the repertoire was profiled, and TCRdb retains in-frame clones only, with some absent. The data hold approximately 190,000 clones, with more than 65% observed a single time. Sequencing used PBMCs. The receptors were gathered from a man in his fifties or sixties in good health and CMV-seronegative. Each CDR3 is given with its conserved first and last residue. The order of the fields is V gene, D gene, clone size, J gene, CDR3 DNA, CDR3 protein. The D gene is left open where the match is weak. The size of a clone is reported for some rows only, either as once, few or many, or as a class for expanded clones.

TRBV6-6	.	.	TRBJ1-3	TGTGCCAGCAGGGGTACAGGGGGAAACACCATATATTTT	CASRGTGGNTIYF
TRBV2	.	once	TRBJ1-3	TGTGCCAGCAGTGAGGGCAGAACTGGAAACACCATATATTTT	CASSEGRTGNTIYF
TRBV18	.	few	TRBJ1-1	TGTGCCAGCTCCCCACGAGCGGGACACACTGAAGCTTTCTTT	CASSPRAGHTEAFF
TRBV25-1	.	.	TRBJ2-1	TGTGCCAGCAGCCGCGGCCACACAGGGAACAATGAGCAGTTCTTC	CASSRGHTGNNEQFF
TRBV6-6	.	.	TRBJ1-4	TGTGCCAGCAGTTACGGGGGGGAGCCTAATGAAAAACTGTTTTTT	CASSYGGEPNEKLFF
TRBV5-1	.	.	TRBJ1-6	TGCGCCAGCAGCTTGGGGGACAAGAATTCACCCCTCCACTTT	CASSLGDKNSPLHF
TRBV7-6	TRBD1	.	TRBJ1-3	TGTGCCAGCAGCTTAGGGACAGGCTCCGGAAACACCATATATTTT	CASSLGTGSGNTIYF
TRBV6-1	TRBD2	.	TRBJ2-5	TGTGCCAGCAGTGAACCGCTAGCGGGGGGGCAAGAGACCCAGTACTTC	CASSEPLAGGQETQYF
TRBV7-6	TRBD1	.	TRBJ1-4	TGTGCCAGCAGCTACGGGCCCGGACAGGCGGGTCCTAATGAAAAACTGTTTTTT	CASSYGPGQAGPNEKLFF
TRBV4-1	.	.	TRBJ2-5	TGCGCCAGCAGCCAAGATGAGGGCGCCCAGTACTTC	CASSQDEGAQYF
TRBV7-9	TRBD1	.	TRBJ1-4	TGTGCCAGCAGCTTCGGGACAGGGGGCGAAAAACTGTTTTTT	CASSFGTGGEKLFF
TRBV19	TRBD1	.	TRBJ1-3	TGTGCCAGTAGTCCTCGACAGGGAACGACTGGAAACACCATATATTTT	CASSPRQGTTGNTIYF
TRBV19	.	once	TRBJ1-4	TGTGCCAGTAGTATCAGGTATAATGAAAAACTGTTTTTT	CASSIRYNEKLFF
TRBV4-2	TRBD2	few	TRBJ2-5	TGTGCCAGCAGCCCCGAGCTAGCGGGGGGGCCGGGGACCCAGTACTTC	CASSPELAGGPGTQYF
TRBV6-5	.	.	TRBJ1-5	TGTGCCAGCAGTTACTCAGCGAGAAGCAATCAGCCCCAGCATTTT	CASSYSARSNQPQHF
TRBV7-9	.	.	TRBJ1-2	TGTGCCAGCAGCTTAGGGCAGATTAACTATGGCTACACCTTC	CASSLGQINYGYTF
TRBV4-3	.	.	TRBJ2-3	TGCGCCAGCAGCCAAGATCTCGGTCGCGGAGATACGCAGTATTTT	CASSQDLGRGDTQYF
TRBV12-1	.	.	TRBJ2-7	TGTGCCAGCAGCTCAGGACAGGGGACAACCTACGAGCAGTACTTC	CASSSGQGTTYEQYF
TRBV10-3	.	.	TRBJ1-1	TGTGCCATCCTAGGGACATTGGGAACTGAAGCTTTCTTT	CAILGTLGTEAFF
TRBV5-1	TRBD2	once	TRBJ2-5	TGCGCCAGCAGCTTAGGACTAGCGGGGGGGTCAGAGACCCAGTACTTC	CASSLGLAGGSETQYF
TRBV7-9	.	.	TRBJ1-2	TGTGCCAGCAGCCCAACACCGAACTATGGCTACACCTTC	CASSPTPNYGYTF
TRBV5-6	.	.	TRBJ2-2	TGTGCCAGCAGCCCGGACAGTTGGAACACCGGGGAGCTGTTTTTT	CASSPDSWNTGELFF
TRBV4-1	TRBD2	.	TRBJ2-3	TGCGCCAGCAGCCTGACGACTAGCAGCAGCACAGATACGCAGTATTTT	CASSLTTSSSTDTQYF
TRBV5-1	.	.	TRBJ2-7	TGCGCCAGCAGCCCAGGGGACTACGAGCAGTACTTC	CASSPGDYEQYF
TRBV9	.	.	TRBJ1-6	TGTGCCAGCAGCGTAGAGACAGGTTCACCCCTCCACTTT	CASSVETGSPLHF
TRBV13	.	.	TRBJ1-3	TGTGCCAGCAGCCGGTCATCCACCAGGGCCACCATATATTTT	CASSRSSTRATIYF
TRBV5-1	TRBD1	.	TRBJ1-6	TGCGCCAGCAGCGGGGGACAGGGGATTTCACCCCTCCACTTT	CASSGGQGISPLHF
TRBV7-2	TRBD1	.	TRBJ1-2	TGTGCCAGCAGCTTAGCGGACAGGTGGAGGGGCTACACCTTC	CASSLADRWRGYTF
TRBV6-6	TRBD1	.	TRBJ1-1	TGTGCCAGCAGTTACTCGGCCAGGGGGGACACTGAAGCTTTCTTT	CASSYSARGDTEAFF
TRBV27	TRBD1	once	TRBJ2-1	TGTGCCAGCAGTTTCGGGGCAGGGGGTATGAATGAGCAGTTCTTC	CASSFGAGGMNEQFF
TRBV7-2	.	once	TRBJ2-3	TGTGCCAGCAGCTCACCGTTCAGGGTAGATACGCAGTATTTT	CASSSPFRVDTQYF
TRBV6-6	.	.	TRBJ2-7	TGTGCCAGCTACAGTCGTCTCGAGCAGTACTTC	CASYSRLEQYF
TRBV5-8	.	.	TRBJ2-1	TGTGCCAGCAGACCAGGGATCGATGAGCAGTTCTTC	CASRPGIDEQFF
TRBV7-9	TRBD2	.	TRBJ2-2	TGTGCCAGCAGCCGAGGCGGGGGGCGCGGGGCCGGGGAGCTGTTTTTT	CASSRGGGRGAGELFF
TRBV10-1	.	.	TRBJ2-2	TGCGCCACCTCGACAGAAACCGGGGAGCTGTTTTTT	CATSTETGELFF
TRBV7-9	.	.	TRBJ2-3	TGTGCCAGCAGCTTAGTTACGTGGGACACGGGCACAGATACGCAGTATTTT	CASSLVTWDTGTDTQYF
TRBV6-5	TRBD1	few	TRBJ2-3	TGTGCCAGCAGACAGGGACAGGGGTCCACAGATACGCAGTATTTT	CASRQGQGSTDTQYF
TRBV30	.	.	TRBJ1-5	TGTGCCTGGAGTGCCCGGGACAATCAGCCCCAGCATTTT	CAWSARDNQPQHF